A single TCR beta chain is shown here with its context. This clone was observed a few times. Its antigen remains unidentified. No clone much larger than this one lies a single base away; base qualities are absent. The data were taken from a study of beta chain features in type 1 diabetes (dated by TCRdb to 2017 to 2018). At the level of the whole study: Patients and healthy donors did not differ in mean age, gender distribution, total cell number or subset yield. Across all samples, approximately 100 million sorted cells were examined, and cell number per subset correlated strongly with RNA yield. In the study, TCRB repertoires of sorted circulating CD4+ T cell subsets from recently diagnosed type 1 diabetes patients were compared with those of matched healthy donors. Naive and central memory subsets were obtained from all 30 or so donors, but regulatory and stem cell-like memory subsets were isolated from only 8 patients and about eight healthy donors.

CDR3 length: 14 amino acids, cysteine to phenylalanine. Of all the DNA, just the CDR3 is kept, 42 bases in frame from base 1. Relative to germline, V is missing 6 bases and J is missing 7 bases, with 11 bases of the junction outside any gene match. CDR1 and CDR2, looked up from the germline V gene (reference sequence), are GTSNPN and SVGIG. The entire isolated RNA was reverse transcribed using the High Capacity cDNA Reverse Transcription Kit, and thus expressed TCRB transcripts were sequenced. Deep immunoSEQ sequencing was performed on naive, central memory and regulatory T cell samples, with an average of around 3.4 million total reads per sample. Sorted cells were lysed in RLT buffer, and RNA was extracted using DNase-treated RNeasy Micro or Mini kits according to cell number. To prevent cross-contamination, every cell subset was processed on its own, while patient and healthy donor samples were processed together. TCRB sequences were amplified from cDNA with the immunoSEQ multiplex PCR, producing 87-bp fragments spanning the CDR3 region. The amplicons were sequenced using the Illumina HiSeq platform. The study's own analysis went as follows. PCR bias was corrected computationally using synthetic template baselines, and reads within Hamming distance 2 were collapsed, with unmergeable singletons discarded. By aligning reads against IMGT, V, D and J genes, CDR3 length, and insertions or deletions at six rearrangement sites were assigned. Clonotype counts were normalized to sorted cell number within each subset before computing true diversity and Gini coefficients with the tcR R package. Repertoire sharing was quantified using the overlap coefficient calculated on TCRB nucleotide sequences. Out-of-frame TCRB sequences from naive cells were analyzed to stand in for the pre-selection repertoire. TCRdb mirrors the immuneACCESS table, restricted to in-frame sequences. Some clones are absent from its copies; in checked studies, under half trace to an unresolved V gene, and the reason for the others is unknown. The D gene and trimming were derived from the DNA, and the V and J assignments and clone size from that table. This sample is represented by around 240,000 clones; about 10% of them were singletons. The ten top clones hold under 0.035% of the sample.

Each donor gave one peripheral blood draw, approximately 0.11 L on average, collected into heparinised tubes. Naive, central memory, regulatory and stem cell-like memory CD4+ T cells were sorted on a BD FACSAria II using a panel including CD45RO, CCR7, CD25, CD127, CD95 and CD27. Purity was above 95% for every sorted population. PBMCs were isolated right away by Lymphoprep density gradient centrifugation and were stained directly, without culture. So that batch effects would be minimized, each experiment stained and sorted samples in pairs, pairing one healthy donor with one patient. Findings and caveats that apply to the study as a whole: Because cDNA rather than genomic DNA was sequenced, highly expressing activated cells could have been over-represented, although no difference in activation and CD3 levels was found between groups. Shorter templates might have been favored by PCR, but patient and control samples were amplified and corrected together, so both groups would have been affected equally by any skew. At VDJ recombination sites, patients with type 1 diabetes made fewer insertions and deleted more nucleotides, a pattern implying thymic rearrangement abnormalities. In all four CD4+ subsets, TCRB CDR3 length was moderately but significantly shorter in type 1 diabetes patients. Naive, central memory and regulatory TCRB repertoires appeared more similar among patients than among healthy donors. HLA sub-analyses involved small numbers of individuals, so any influence of HLA type on TCRB rearrangement remained unresolved.

The specimen sequenced was naive CD4+ T cells from blood. This sample's cell subset or site label indicates: true naive CD4+ T cells. The TCR sequence derives from a woman between 18 and 29 years old in good health. The sequence joins TRBV30 to TRBJ2-1, with 8 central nucleotides matching TRBD2. CDR3 sequence: CACHTAGEVNEQFF. The DNA sequence follows: TGTGCCTGCCATACAGCGGGAGAGGTGAATGAGCAGTTCTTC.